These T cell receptor beta chains were read from a single sample in a study of siplizumab effects on memory and regulatory T cells. The assay was immunoSEQ multiplex PCR, and TCRdb's table has in-frame clones only and misses some. Counted here are around 100,000 clones, around 92% occurring once; the ten biggest clones make up roughly 2.6%. Specimen: CD4+ T cells sorted from blood. These TCRs come from a human donor in good health. Some clones in this sample may be carry-over from other donors' samples. CDR3s include the opening cysteine and the closing phenylalanine or tryptophan. Each record gives: D gene, J gene, V gene, clone size, CDR3 DNA, CDR3 protein. The D gene is left open where the match is weak. Clone sizes are given selectively: once, few, many, or a class where the clone is expanded.

>NA|TRBJ2-5|TRBV6-5|NA
TGTGCCAGCAGGCCTTCAGGAGAGGGGTTGGTGACCCAGTACTTC
CASRPSGEGLVTQYF
>TRBD1|TRBJ1-2|TRBV28|once
TGTGCCAGCAGACGACAGGGGGCGCGGGGCTACACCTTC
CASRRQGARGYTF
>TRBD1|TRBJ2-7|TRBV29-1|NA
TGCAGCGCCACAGGGGGTCGGTACGAGCAGTACTTC
CSATGGRYEQYF
>NA|TRBJ1-5|TRBV6-1|NA
TGTGCCACGGGAGCCTGGGTTCAGCCCCAGCATTTT
CATGAWVQPQHF
>TRBD1|TRBJ1-3|TRBV5-8|NA
TGTGCCAGCATTAGACAGGGGCTGCCTGGAAACACCATATATTTT
CASIRQGLPGNTIYF
>NA|TRBJ2-1|TRBV10-3|NA
TGTGCCATCAGTGGGGCAGCTACCGACAATGAGCAGTTCTTC
CAISGAATDNEQFF
>NA|TRBJ2-7|TRBV6-1|NA
TGTGCCAGCAGTGGTCAGGGGGGGCCCTCCTACGAGCAGTACTTC
CASSGQGGPSYEQYF
>TRBD2|TRBJ2-3|TRBV7-9|NA
TGTGCCAGCAGCCTGGCGACTGCGGGGGGGTGGACAGATACGCAGTATTTT
CASSLATAGGWTDTQYF
>TRBD1|TRBJ2-6|TRBV19|NA
TGTGCCAGTAGGGCGGACAGGGCCATTGGGGCCAACGTCCTGACTTTC
CASRADRAIGANVLTF
>NA|TRBJ2-5|TRBV12-1|NA
TGTGCCAGCGCGGGACATTATTACTTC
CASAGHYYF
>TRBD2|TRBJ2-7|TRBV19|few
TGTGCCAGTAGTTCTGGGACTAGCCGCTACGAGCAGTACTTC
CASSSGTSRYEQYF
>TRBD2|TRBJ2-3|TRBV19|NA
TGTGCCAGTAGCGATAGCGGGAGGACAGATACGCAGTATTTT
CASSDSGRTDTQYF
>NA|TRBJ2-2|TRBV10-1|NA
TGCGCCAGCAGTGAGTCGGTTCGGGGATTCACCGGGGAGCTGTTTTTT
CASSESVRGFTGELFF
>NA|TRBJ1-2|TRBV2|NA
TGTGCCAGAAGTGGGTTAGGGGTAGCGTCAGTCTATGGCTACACCTTC
CARSGLGVASVYGYTF
>NA|TRBJ2-1|TRBV10-1|NA
TGCGCCAGCAGTGCTGGGAAAGGCTACAATGAGCAGTTCTTC
CASSAGKGYNEQFF
>TRBD2|TRBJ2-1|TRBV15|NA
TGTGCCACCAGCAGTTTCACTAGCGGGAGATTCAATGAGCAGTTCTTC
CATSSFTSGRFNEQFF
>TRBD1|TRBJ1-1|TRBV5-5|NA
TGTGCCAGCAGCTTGAGACAGGGGGAATACACTGAAGCTTTCTTT
CASSLRQGEYTEAFF
>NA|TRBJ2-5|TRBV6-1|NA
TGTGCCAGCAGTGACCAGGGTAGAGAGACCCAGTACTTC
CASSDQGRETQYF
>TRBD2|TRBJ2-3|TRBV28|NA
TGTGCCAGCAGATCCGGGGGACTAGCAAGGGAGATCACAGATACGCAGTATTTT
CASRSGGLAREITDTQYF
>TRBD1|TRBJ1-4|TRBV6-1|NA
TGTGCCAGCAGAAGGACAGGGACTGAAAAACTGTTTTTT
CASRRTGTEKLFF
>TRBD1|TRBJ1-5|TRBV18|NA
TGTGCCAGCTCACCCCAGGTTACAGGGGAACCCCAGCATTTT
CASSPQVTGEPQHF
>NA|TRBJ1-5|TRBV19|NA
TGTGCCACCCAGACGTCTGTATGGGGCAATCAGCCCCAGCATTTT
CATQTSVWGNQPQHF
>NA|TRBJ2-3|TRBV10-3|NA
TGTGCCACCCGGGACGCATCTAGCACAGATACGCAGTATTTT
CATRDASSTDTQYF
>NA|TRBJ2-3|TRBV9|NA
TGTGCCAGCAGCGTAGTTGGGGCGGGCGGCCTTCGTGATACGCAGTATTTT
CASSVVGAGGLRDTQYF
>TRBD1|TRBJ1-2|TRBV5-6|NA
TGTGCCAGCAGCCGCAACAGGGGATACGGTGGCTACACCTTC
CASSRNRGYGGYTF
>TRBD1|TRBJ2-7|TRBV2|NA
TGTGCCAGCAGTGCTGAGAATACAGGGGTGGACGAGCAGTACTTC
CASSAENTGVDEQYF
>NA|TRBJ2-1|TRBV6-5|NA
TGTGCCAGCAGTTACCGCAGACAGACTTCATACAATGAGCAGTTCTTC
CASSYRRQTSYNEQFF
>NA|TRBJ2-2|TRBV6-4|NA
TGTGCCAGCAGTCGGGACATTTTCACCGGGGAGCTGTTTTTT
CASSRDIFTGELFF
>NA|TRBJ2-7|TRBV5-8|once
TGTGCCAGCAGCTTGGGGGAACCGGTGCAGTACTTC
CASSLGEPVQYF
>TRBD1|TRBJ2-2|TRBV2|NA
TGTGCCAGCAGTGCCCTAGGGCAGGGGGCTACCGGGGAGCTGTTTTTT
CASSALGQGATGELFF
>NA|TRBJ1-5|TRBV7-9|NA
TGTGCCAGCAGCTACGACAGGAATCAGCCCCAGCATTTT
CASSYDRNQPQHF
>NA|TRBJ1-4|TRBV10-1|NA
TGCGCCAGCAGTCCAGGACAGACATCAACTAATGAAAAACTGTTTTTT
CASSPGQTSTNEKLFF
>NA|TRBJ2-7|TRBV28|NA
TGTGCCAGCAAAGGCTCGGATATCGAGCAGTACTTC
CASKGSDIEQYF
>NA|TRBJ2-5|TRBV11-3|NA
TGTGCCAGCAGCTTAGGGACGGCGGCGGTCGAGACCCAGTACTTC
CASSLGTAAVETQYF
>NA|TRBJ2-5|TRBV5-5|NA
TGTGCCAGCAGCTTAGGGGGGGAAGAGACCCAGTACTTC
CASSLGGEETQYF
>TRBD2|TRBJ2-1|TRBV19|NA
TGTGCCAGTAGTAATTGGCCTAGCGGGTACAATGAGCAGTTCTTC
CASSNWPSGYNEQFF
>NA|TRBJ1-1|TRBV2|once
TGTGCCAGCAACGGTGGCCAGATCCTACGGGCTGAAGCTTTCTTT
CASNGGQILRAEAFF
>TRBD2|TRBJ2-3|TRBV29-1|NA
TGCAGCGCCTCGGGACTGTCGGGACTAGCGGGAGTAGGAGATACGCAGTATTTT
CSASGLSGLAGVGDTQYF
>TRBD2|TRBJ2-1|TRBV5-1|NA
TGCGCCAGCAGCTTCCTAGCGGGAGAGTCCAATGAGCAGTTCTTC
CASSFLAGESNEQFF
>NA|TRBJ1-2|TRBV9|once
TGTGCCAGCAGCGCACCCCCTGGGGGGGTTGGCTACACCTTC
CASSAPPGGVGYTF
>TRBD2|TRBJ2-1|TRBV5-1|once
TGCGCCAGCAGTGGTCTAGCGGAGGACAATGAGCAGTTCTTC
CASSGLAEDNEQFF
>NA|TRBJ1-2|TRBV29-1|NA
TGCAGCGTTGGGGGTGTAGGGGGCTACACCTTC
CSVGGVGGYTF
>TRBD1|TRBJ1-4|TRBV11-2|NA
TGTGCCAGCAGCTTCAGGGGGGCCTCAACTAATGAAAAACTGTTTTTT
CASSFRGASTNEKLFF
>NA|TRBJ1-2|TRBV6-1|NA
TGTGCCAGCAGTGAACCAGGTGGGGGCAGCTACACCTTC
CASSEPGGGSYTF
>TRBD2|TRBJ2-1|TRBV18|NA
TGTGCCAGCTCACCAGGAACTAGCGGGAGTAATGAGCAGTTCTTC
CASSPGTSGSNEQFF
>TRBD2|TRBJ2-1|TRBV2|NA
TGTGCCAGCAGTGAACCAGCGGGAGGTCCCAATGAGCAGTTCTTC
CASSEPAGGPNEQFF